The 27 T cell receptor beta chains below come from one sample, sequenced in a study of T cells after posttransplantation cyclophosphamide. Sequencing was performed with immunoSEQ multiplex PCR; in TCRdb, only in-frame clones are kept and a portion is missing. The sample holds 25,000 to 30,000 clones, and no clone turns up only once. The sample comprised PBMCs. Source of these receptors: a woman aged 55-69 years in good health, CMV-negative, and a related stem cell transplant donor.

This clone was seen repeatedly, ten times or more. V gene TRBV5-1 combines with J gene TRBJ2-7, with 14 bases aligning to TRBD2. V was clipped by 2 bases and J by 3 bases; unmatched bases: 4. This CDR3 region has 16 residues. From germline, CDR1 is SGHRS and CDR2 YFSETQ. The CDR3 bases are TGCGCCAGCAGCTTAGCGACTAGCGGGAGGGACTACGAGCAGTACTTC. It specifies CASSLATSGRDYEQYF.

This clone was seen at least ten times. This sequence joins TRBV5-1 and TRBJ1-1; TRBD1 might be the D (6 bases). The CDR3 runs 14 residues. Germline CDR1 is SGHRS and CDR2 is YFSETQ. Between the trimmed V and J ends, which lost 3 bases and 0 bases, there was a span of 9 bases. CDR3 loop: CASSWQGMNTEAFF. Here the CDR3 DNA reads TGCGCCAGCAGCTGGCAGGGGATGAACACTGAAGCTTTCTTT.

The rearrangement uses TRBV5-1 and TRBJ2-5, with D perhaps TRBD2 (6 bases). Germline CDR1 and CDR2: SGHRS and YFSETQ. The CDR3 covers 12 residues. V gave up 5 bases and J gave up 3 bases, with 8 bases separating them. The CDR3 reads CASREGKETQYF. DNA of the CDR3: TGCGCCAGCAGGGAGGGGAAAGAGACCCAGTACTTC.

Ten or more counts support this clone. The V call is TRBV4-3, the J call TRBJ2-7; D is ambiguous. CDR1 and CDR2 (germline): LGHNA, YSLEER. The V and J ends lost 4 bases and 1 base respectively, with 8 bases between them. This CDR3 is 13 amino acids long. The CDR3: CASSPGQSYEQYF. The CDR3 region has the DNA TGCGCCAGCAGCCCTGGCCAGTCCTACGAGCAGTACTTC.

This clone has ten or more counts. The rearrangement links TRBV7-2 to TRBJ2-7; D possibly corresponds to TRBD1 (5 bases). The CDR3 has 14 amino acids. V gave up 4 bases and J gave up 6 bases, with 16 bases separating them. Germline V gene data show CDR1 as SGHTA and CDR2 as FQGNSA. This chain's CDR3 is CASSYLGASPEQYF. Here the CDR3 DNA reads TGTGCCAGCAGCTACCTAGGGGCTTCTCCCGAGCAGTACTTC.

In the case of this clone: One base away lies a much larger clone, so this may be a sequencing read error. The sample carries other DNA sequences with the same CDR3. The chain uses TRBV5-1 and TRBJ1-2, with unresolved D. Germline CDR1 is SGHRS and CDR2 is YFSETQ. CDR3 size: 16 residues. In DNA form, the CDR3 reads TGTGCCAGCAGCTTGGCCCCAGGTGCCAACCTCTATGGCTACACCTTC. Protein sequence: CASSLAPGANLYGYTF.

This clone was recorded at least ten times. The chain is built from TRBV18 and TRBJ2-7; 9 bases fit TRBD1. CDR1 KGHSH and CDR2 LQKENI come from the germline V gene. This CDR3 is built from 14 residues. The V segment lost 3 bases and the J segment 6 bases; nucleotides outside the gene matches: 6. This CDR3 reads CASSPDRGYAEQYF. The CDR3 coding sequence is TGTGCCAGCTCACCCGACAGGGGGTATGCCGAGCAGTACTTC.

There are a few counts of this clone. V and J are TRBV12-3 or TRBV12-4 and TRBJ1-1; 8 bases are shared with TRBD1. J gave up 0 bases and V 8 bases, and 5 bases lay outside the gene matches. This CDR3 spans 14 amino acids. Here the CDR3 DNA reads TGTGCCAGCGCACGGGACAGGATGAACACTGAAGCTTTCTTT. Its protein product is CASARDRMNTEAFF.

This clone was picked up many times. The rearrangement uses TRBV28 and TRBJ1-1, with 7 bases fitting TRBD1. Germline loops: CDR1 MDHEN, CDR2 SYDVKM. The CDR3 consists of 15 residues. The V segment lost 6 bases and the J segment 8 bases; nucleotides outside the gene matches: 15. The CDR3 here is CASSMTSRQGAEAFF. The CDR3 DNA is TGTGCCAGCAGCATGACATCGAGACAGGGAGCAGAAGCTTTCTTT.

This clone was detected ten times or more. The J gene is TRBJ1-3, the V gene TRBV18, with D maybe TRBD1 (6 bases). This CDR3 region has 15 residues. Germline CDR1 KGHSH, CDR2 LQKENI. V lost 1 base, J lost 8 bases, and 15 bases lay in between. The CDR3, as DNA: TGTGCCAGCTCACCACAAGGGGGTCGGACAGACACCATATATTTT. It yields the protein CASSPQGGRTDTIYF.

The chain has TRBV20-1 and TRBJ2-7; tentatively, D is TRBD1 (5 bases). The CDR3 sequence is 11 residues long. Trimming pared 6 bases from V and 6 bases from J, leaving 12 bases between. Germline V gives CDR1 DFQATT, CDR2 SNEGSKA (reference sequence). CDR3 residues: CSAGYRFEQYF. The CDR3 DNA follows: TGCAGTGCAGGATACAGGTTCGAGCAGTACTTC.

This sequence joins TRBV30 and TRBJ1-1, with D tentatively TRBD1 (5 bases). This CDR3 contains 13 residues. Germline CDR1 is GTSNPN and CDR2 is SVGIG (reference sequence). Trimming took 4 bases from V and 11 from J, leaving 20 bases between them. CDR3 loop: CAWIKGGARVAFF. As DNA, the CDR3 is TGTGCCTGGATAAAAGGAGGGGCGAGAGTGGCTTTCTTT. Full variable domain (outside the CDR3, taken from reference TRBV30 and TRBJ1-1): SQTIHQWPATLVQPVGSPLSLECTVEGTSNPNLYWYRQAAGRGLQLLFYSVGIGQISSEVPQNLSASRPQDRQFILSSKKLLLSDSGFYLCAWIKGGARVAFFGQGTRLTVV.

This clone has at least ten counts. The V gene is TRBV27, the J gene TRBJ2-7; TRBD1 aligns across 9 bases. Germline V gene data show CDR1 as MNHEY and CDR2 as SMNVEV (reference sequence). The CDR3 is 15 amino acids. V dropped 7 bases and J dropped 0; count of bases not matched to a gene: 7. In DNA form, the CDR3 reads TGTGCCAGCAAGTATCAGGGACAGGGCTCCTACGAGCAGTACTTC. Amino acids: CASKYQGQGSYEQYF.

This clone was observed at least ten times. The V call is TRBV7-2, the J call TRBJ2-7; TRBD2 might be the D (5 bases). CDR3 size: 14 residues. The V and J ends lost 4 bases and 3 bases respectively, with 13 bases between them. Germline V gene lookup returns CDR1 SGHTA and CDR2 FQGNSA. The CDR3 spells CASSSRSAGYEQYF. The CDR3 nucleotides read TGTGCCAGCAGCTCTCGGTCGGCGGGCTACGAGCAGTACTTC.

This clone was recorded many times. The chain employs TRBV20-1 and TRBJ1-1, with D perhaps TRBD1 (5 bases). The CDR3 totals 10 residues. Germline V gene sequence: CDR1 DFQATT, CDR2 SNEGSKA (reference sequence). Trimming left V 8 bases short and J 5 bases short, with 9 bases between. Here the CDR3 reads CSPGRTEAFF. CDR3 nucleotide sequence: TGCAGTCCAGGGAGGACTGAAGCTTTCTTT.

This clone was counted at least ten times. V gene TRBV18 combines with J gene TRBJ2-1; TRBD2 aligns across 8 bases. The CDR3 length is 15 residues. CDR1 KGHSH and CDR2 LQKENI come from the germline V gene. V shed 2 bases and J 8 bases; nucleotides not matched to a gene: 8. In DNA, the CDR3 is TGTGCCAGCTCACCAACCAGCGGGAGTTCTCATGAGCAGTTCTTC. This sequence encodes CASSPTSGSSHEQFF. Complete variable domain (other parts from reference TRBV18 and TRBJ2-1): NAGVMQNPRHLVRRRGQEARLRCSPMKGHSHVYWYRQLPEEGLKFMVYLQKENIIDESGMPKERFSAEFPKEGPSILRIQQVVRGDSAAYFCASSPTSGSSHEQFFGPGTRLTVL.

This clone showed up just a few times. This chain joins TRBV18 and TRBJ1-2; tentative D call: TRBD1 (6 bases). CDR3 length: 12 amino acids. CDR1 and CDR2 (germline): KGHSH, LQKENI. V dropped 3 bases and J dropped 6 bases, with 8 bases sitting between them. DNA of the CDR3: TGTGCCAGCTCACCTAACAGGGATGGCTACACCTTC. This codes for CASSPNRDGYTF.

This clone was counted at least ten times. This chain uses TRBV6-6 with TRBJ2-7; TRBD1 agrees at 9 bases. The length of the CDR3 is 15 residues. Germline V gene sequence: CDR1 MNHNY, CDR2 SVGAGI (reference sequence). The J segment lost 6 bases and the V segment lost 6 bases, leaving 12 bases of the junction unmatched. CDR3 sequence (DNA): TGTGCCAGCAGCGCGAGGACAGGGGACGTGGGCGAGCAGTACTTC. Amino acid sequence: CASSARTGDVGEQYF.

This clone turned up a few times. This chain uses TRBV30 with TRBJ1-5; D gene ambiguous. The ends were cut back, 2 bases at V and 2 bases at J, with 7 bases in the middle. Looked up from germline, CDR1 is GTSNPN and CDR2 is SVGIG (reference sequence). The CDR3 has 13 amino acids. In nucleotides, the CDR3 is TGTGCCTGGAGTAAAAGGGGCAATCAGCCCCAGCATTTT. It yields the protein CAWSKRGNQPQHF. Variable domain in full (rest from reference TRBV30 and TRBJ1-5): SQTIHQWPATLVQPVGSPLSLECTVEGTSNPNLYWYRQAAGRGLQLLFYSVGIGQISSEVPQNLSASRPQDRQFILSSKKLLLSDSGFYLCAWSKRGNQPQHFGDGTRLSIL.

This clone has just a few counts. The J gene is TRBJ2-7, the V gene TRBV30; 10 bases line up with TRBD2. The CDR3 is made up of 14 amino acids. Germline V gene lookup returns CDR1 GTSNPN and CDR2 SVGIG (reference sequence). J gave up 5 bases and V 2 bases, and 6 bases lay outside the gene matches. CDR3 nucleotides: TGTGCCTGGAGTCCGGGACTAGCGACGGACGAGCAGTACTTC. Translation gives CAWSPGLATDEQYF.

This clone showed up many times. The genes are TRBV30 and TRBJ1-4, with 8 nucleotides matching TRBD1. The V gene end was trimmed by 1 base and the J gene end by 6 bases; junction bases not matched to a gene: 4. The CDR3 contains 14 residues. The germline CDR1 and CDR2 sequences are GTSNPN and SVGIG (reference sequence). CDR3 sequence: CAWSGTGSYEKLFF. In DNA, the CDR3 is TGTGCCTGGAGTGGGACAGGGAGCTATGAAAAACTGTTTTTT.

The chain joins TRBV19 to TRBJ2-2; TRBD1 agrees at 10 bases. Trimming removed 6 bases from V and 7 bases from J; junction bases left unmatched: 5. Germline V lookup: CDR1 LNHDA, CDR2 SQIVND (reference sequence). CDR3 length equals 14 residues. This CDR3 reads CASRSTGGGGELFF. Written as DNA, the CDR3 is TGTGCCAGTAGGTCGACAGGGGGCGGCGGGGAGCTGTTTTTT.

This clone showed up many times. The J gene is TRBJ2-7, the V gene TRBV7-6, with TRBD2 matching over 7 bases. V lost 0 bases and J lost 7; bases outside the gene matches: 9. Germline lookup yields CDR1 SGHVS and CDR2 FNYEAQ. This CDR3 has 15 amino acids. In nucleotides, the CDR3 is TGTGCCAGCAGCTTAGCTGCAACGGGAGCGGGGGAGCAGTACTTC. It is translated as CASSLAATGAGEQYF.

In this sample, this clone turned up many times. CDR3 DNA sequence: TGTGCCAGCAGCCTCGGGACAGGCCACTACGAGCAGTACTTC. Its translation: CASSLGTGHYEQYF. This sequence joins TRBV11-3 and TRBJ2-7, with 8 bases identical to TRBD1. V shed 5 bases, J shed 3 bases, and the junction held 6 bases outside the gene matches. This CDR3 spans 14 amino acids. CDR1 and CDR2 (germline): SGHNT, YENEEA.

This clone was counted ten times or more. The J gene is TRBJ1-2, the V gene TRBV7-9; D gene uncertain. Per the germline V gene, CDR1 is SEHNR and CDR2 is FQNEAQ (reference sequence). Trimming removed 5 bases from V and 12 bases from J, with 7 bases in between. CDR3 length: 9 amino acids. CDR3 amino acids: CASSRPHTF. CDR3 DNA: TGTGCCAGCAGCAGGCCCCACACCTTC.

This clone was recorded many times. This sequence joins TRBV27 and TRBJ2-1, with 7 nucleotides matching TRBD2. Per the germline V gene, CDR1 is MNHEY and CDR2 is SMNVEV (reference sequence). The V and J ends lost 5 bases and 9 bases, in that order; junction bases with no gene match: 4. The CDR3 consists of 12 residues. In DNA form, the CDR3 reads TGTGCCAGCAGTCCTTTAGCGGGTGAGCAGTTCTTC. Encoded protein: CASSPLAGEQFF.

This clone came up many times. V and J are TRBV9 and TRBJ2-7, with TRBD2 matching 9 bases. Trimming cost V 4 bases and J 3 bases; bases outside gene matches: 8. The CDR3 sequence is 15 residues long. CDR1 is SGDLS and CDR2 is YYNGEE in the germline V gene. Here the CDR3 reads CASSSVASGIYEQYF. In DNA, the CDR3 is TGTGCCAGCAGCTCGGTAGCTAGCGGGATCTACGAGCAGTACTTC.